The 20 T cell receptor beta chains below come from one sample, sequenced in a study of metastatic and nonmetastatic thyroid tumors. TCRdb reanalyzed the PCR reads via MiXCR. The table records 15,000 to 25,000 clones, roughly 22% of them present only once. Patients underwent thyroid surgery, and none had received any treatment before it. Sequenced sample: tumor tissue. The receptors come from a male donor with papillary thyroid cancer or a benign thyroid nodule (not recorded which). Some clones in this sample may be carry-over from other donors' samples.

In this sample, this clone turned up many times. The J gene is TRBJ2-5, the V gene TRBV5-1, with D unresolved. Between the trimmed V and J ends, which lost 0 bases and 2 bases, there was a span of 14 bases. Germline CDR1 reads SGHRS; CDR2 reads YFSETQ. CDR3 size: 16 residues. The CDR3 here is CASSLVGQISQETQYF. CDR3 DNA: TGCGCCAGCAGCTTGGTGGGCCAGATAAGTCAAGAGACCCAGTACTTC.

Regarding this clone: A much more abundant neighbour one base away suggests this may be a read error. The rearrangement joins TRBV7-3 to TRBJ2-1; D is undetermined. Germline V gene data show CDR1 as SGHTA and CDR2 as FQGTGA. Trimming shortened V by 1 base and J by 12 bases, and 13 bases separated the two germline ends. CDR3 length: 13 amino acids. The CDR3 protein is CASSLNIPGGQFF. The CDR3 region has the DNA TGTGCCAGCAGCTTAAATATCCCGGGTGGGCAGTTCTTC.

The table lists this clone with many counts. The gene calls are TRBV7-2 and TRBJ2-7; TRBD2 aligns across 7 bases. Germline CDR1 and CDR2: SGHTA and FQGNSA. The CDR3 sequence is 13 residues long. J lost 3 bases, V lost 4 bases, and 3 bases had no gene match. The CDR3 nucleotides read TGTGCCAGCAGCTCCATAGCGGGCTACGAGCAGTACTTC. Translated, it gives CASSSIAGYEQYF.

This clone was seen at least ten times. A much larger clone sits a single nucleotide away, making a read error possible. The chain combines TRBV28 with TRBJ1-2; D may be TRBD1 (5 bases). The CDR3 sequence is 11 residues long. Germline V gene data show CDR1 as MDHEN and CDR2 as SYDVKM. As DNA, the CDR3 is TGTGCCAGCACCGCGGGGGTGGGCTGCACCTTC. Protein product: CASTAGVGCTF.

On this clone itself: The junction differs from germline at one of its ends, possibly a read error. This chain uses TRBV6-1 with TRBJ1-2; D uncertain. The V gene's germline CDR1 is MNHNS and CDR2 SASEGT. The CDR3 runs to 15 residues. The CDR3 spells CASSESAHDSYGYAF. The CDR3 coding sequence is TGTGCCAGCAGTGAATCCGCGCACGATTCCTATGGCTACGCCTTC.

This clone has a count of ten or more. The rearrangement joins TRBV11-2 to TRBJ1-3; D gene uncertain. This CDR3 has 12 residues. V was clipped by 7 bases and J by 3 bases, with 7 bases between them. Germline V gene lookup returns CDR1 SGHAT and CDR2 FQNNGV. The CDR3 DNA reads TGTGCCAGCAATCAAAGTGGAAACACCATATATTTT. Translated, it gives CASNQSGNTIYF.

The V call is TRBV28, the J call TRBJ1-5; 8 bases align to TRBD1. Germline V gene data show CDR1 as MDHEN and CDR2 as SYDVKM. The CDR3 has 14 amino acids. Trimming took 9 bases from V and 7 from J; bases not matched to a gene: 11. The chain's CDR3 is CARSPGQAGQPQHF. CDR3 sequence (DNA): TGTGCCAGAAGTCCGGGACAGGCCGGGCAGCCCCAGCATTTT.

In this sample, this clone is medium-sized. The chain couples TRBV12-3 or TRBV12-4 to TRBJ2-7; D gene uncertain. V dropped 3 bases and J dropped 2 bases, with 11 bases sitting between them. The CDR3 is 14 residues long. This CDR3 is CASSFTGGAYEQYF. Here the CDR3 DNA reads TGTGCCAGCAGTTTTACTGGTGGCGCCTACGAGCAGTACTTC.

At least ten counts were recorded for this clone. In nucleotides, the CDR3 is TGTGCCAGCAGCTTCGCCCCAGGGTACGAGCAGTACTTC. Its protein is CASSFAPGYEQYF. This chain uses TRBV11-2 with TRBJ2-7; D is perhaps TRBD1 (5 bases). In germline, CDR1 is SGHAT, CDR2 FQNNGV. The CDR3 spans 13 residues. V was trimmed by 3 bases and J by 4 bases, leaving 10 bases between them. The whole variable domain, filled in from reference TRBV11-2 and TRBJ2-7, reads EAGVAQSPRYKIIEKRQSVAFWCNPISGHATLYWYQQILGQGPKLLIQFQNNGVVDDSQLPKDRFSAERLKGVDSTLKIQPAKLEDSAVYLCASSFAPGYEQYFGPGTRLTVT.

This clone has a count of ten or more. The chain carries TRBV18 and TRBJ2-7; 7 bases agree with TRBD2. The CDR3 is 15 amino acids. Germline V gene data show CDR1 as KGHSH and CDR2 as LQKENI. The CDR3 sequence: CVTSAGWVERYEQYF. CDR3 coding DNA: TGTGTCACTAGCGCGGGTTGGGTGGAGCGCTACGAGCAGTACTTC.

This clone came up once. The V call is TRBV18, the J call TRBJ2-2; D remains unclear. CDR1 KGHSH and CDR2 LQKENI come from the germline V gene. The CDR3 extends over 15 amino acids. V was pared by 2 bases and J by 2 bases, with 9 bases between. CDR3 sequence (DNA): TGTGCCAGCTCACCAGCGGCCCGAAACACCGGGGAGCTGTTTTTT. Amino acid sequence: CASSPAARNTGELFF.

This clone was recorded many times. This chain joins TRBV3-1 and TRBJ2-2; 8 bases match TRBD2. Germline loops: CDR1 LGHDT, CDR2 YNNKEL (reference sequence). The CDR3 has 18 residues. The trim removed 2 bases at V and 3 bases at J, leaving 11 bases unmatched. This CDR3 reads CASSQFLSLADYTGELFF. CDR3 sequence (DNA): TGTGCCAGCAGCCAATTCCTCTCACTAGCGGATTACACCGGGGAGCTGTTTTTT.

This clone has a single count. A junction end diverges from the germline sequence, so it may reflect a read error. The J gene is TRBJ2-2, the V gene TRBV6-2 or TRBV6-3; unclear D gene. Germline assignment: CDR1 MNHEY and CDR2 SVGEGT. There are 15 residues in the CDR3. The CDR3 bases are TGTCCCAGCAGTTTAGATGCTGGCGCCACCGGGGAGCTGTTTTTT. Translated: CPSSLDAGATGELFF.

This clone was seen many times. The rearrangement links TRBV15 to TRBJ1-4; D gene ambiguous. Germline V gene sequence: CDR1 LNHNV, CDR2 YYDKDF (reference sequence). V lost 7 bases, J lost 5 bases, and 11 bases lay in between. The CDR3 spans 13 residues. The CDR3 loop is CATTVDPNEKLFF. DNA of the CDR3: TGTGCCACCACCGTGGACCCAAATGAAAAACTGTTTTTT.

In its sample, this clone was seen a few times. The junction departs from the called germline gene at one end, perhaps through a read error. The V and J genes are TRBV6-1 and TRBJ1-2; 8 bases fit TRBD1. Per germline, CDR1 MNHNS and CDR2 SASEGT. The CDR3 contains 16 residues. CDR3 bases: TGTGCCAGCAGTTTGACAGGGGCGAAATTAAACTATGGCTACACCTTT. Its protein is CASSLTGAKLNYGYTF.

The table lists this clone with many counts. This chain joins TRBV11-3 and TRBJ1-1, with D hard to call. From germline, CDR1 is SGHNT and CDR2 YENEEA. The CDR3 runs to 14 residues. Trimming pared 5 bases from V and 7 bases from J, leaving 17 bases between. CDR3 sequence (DNA): TGTGCCAGCAGCAACTGGGCCCACGGCGGTGAAGCTTTCTTT. Amino acid sequence: CASSNWAHGGEAFF.

Regarding this clone: Germline and junction disagree at one end, which may indicate a read error. The genes are TRBV5-6 and TRBJ2-7, with 8 bases matching TRBD1. The V gene's germline CDR1 is SGHDT and CDR2 YYEEEE. This CDR3 comprises 17 residues. The CDR3 region is CVSSDIRLVTGASEQYF. The CDR3 region has the DNA TGTGTCAGCAGCGATATTAGATTGGTGACAGGGGCCTCCGAGCAGTACTTC.

V and J are TRBV3-1 and TRBJ2-3; D perhaps matches TRBD2 (6 bases). The CDR3 has 14 amino acids. V lost 4 bases, J lost 0 bases, and 8 bases lay in between. The germline gives CDR1 LGHDT, CDR2 YNNKEL (reference sequence). CDR3 in amino acids: CASSLSGSTDTQYF. The CDR3 region has the DNA TGTGCCAGCAGCCTGAGCGGGAGCACAGATACGCAGTATTTT.

Comments on this clone: A much larger clonotype is one base distant, so this may be a read error. This chain joins TRBV4-2 and TRBJ1-4; D remains ambiguous. Per the germline V gene, CDR1 is LGHNA and CDR2 is YNFKEQ. The CDR3 is made up of 16 amino acids. Written as DNA, the CDR3 is TGTGCCAGCAGCCAAGGATCGTTTGGGTCTAATGGAAAACTGTTTTTT. Amino acids: CASSQGSFGSNGKLFF.

This clone is labeled as large. J is TRBJ2-3 and V is TRBV2, with D hard to call. Trimming removed 7 bases at V and 3 bases at J, with 14 bases between. Germline CDR1 SNHLY, CDR2 FYNNEI. The CDR3 spans 14 residues. For the CDR3, the DNA is TGTGCCAGCATGGTCCCTAGTAGGACAGATACGCAGTATTTT. Its translation: CASMVPSRTDTQYF.